Listed below are T cell receptor beta chains from one sample, sequenced in a study of T cells in Graves' hyperthyroidism and ophthalmopathy. MiXCR, applied by TCRdb to the multiplex PCR reads, yields one record per CDR3 protein. This sample carries around 350,000 distinct CDR3 sequences, less than 15% of them seen once, and the ten largest clones take 9.2%. The sequenced sample was blood. Receptors were obtained from a woman aged 18-35 years with Graves' hyperthyroidism. CDR3s include the opening cysteine and the closing phenylalanine or tryptophan. The D gene is left open where the match is weak. Not all rows give a size; the values are once, few, many and, for expanded clones, a class.

v_gene	d_gene	abundance	j_gene	CDR3aa	CDR3nt
TRBV7-9	TRBD1	many	TRBJ1-1	CASSIQGQGARAFF	TGTGCCAGCAGCATCCAGGGACAGGGGGCAAGAGCTTTCTTT
TRBV28	NA	many	TRBJ1-1	CASRRGADQMNTEAFF	TGTGCCAGCAGACGCGGTGCAGACCAAATGAACACTGAAGCTTTCTTT
TRBV27	TRBD2	many	TRBJ2-3	CASSFLAGGPDTQYF	TGTGCCAGCAGTTTCCTAGCGGGAGGCCCAGATACGCAGTATTTT
TRBV12-3/TRBV12-4	TRBD2	many	TRBJ2-1	CASSRGGNNEQFF	TGTGCCAGCAGCCGCGGGGGAAACAATGAGCAGTTCTTC
TRBV6-5	TRBD1	NA	TRBJ2-7	CASSHVAGGSSYEQYF	TGTGCCAGCAGTCACGTTGCAGGGGGAAGCTCCTACGAGCAGTACTTC
TRBV5-1	TRBD1	many	TRBJ1-2	CARTHPTRGQGSYGYTF	TGCGCCAGGACTCACCCGACTAGGGGACAGGGGAGCTATGGCTACACCTTC
TRBV12-3/TRBV12-4	NA	NA	TRBJ1-2	CASSVGGGAGYGYTF	TGTGCCAGCAGTGTGGGGGGGGGGGCGGGTTATGGCTACACCTTC
TRBV7-9	NA	many	TRBJ1-2	CASSLLTGVDTF	TGTGCCAGCAGCTTGTTGACTGGGGTCGACACCTTC
TRBV6-9	TRBD1	NA	TRBJ2-5	CASSYPPRGLETQYF	TGTGCCAGCAGTTACCCCCCCAGGGGGCTAGAGACCCAGTACTTC
TRBV13	NA	many	TRBJ2-5	CASSLASGETQYF	TGTGCCAGCAGCTTAGCGAGCGGGGAGACCCAGTACTTC
TRBV20-1	TRBD2	many	TRBJ2-1	CSAGTSGGVNEQFF	TGCAGTGCTGGAACTAGCGGGGGGGTCAATGAGCAGTTCTTC
TRBV27	TRBD2	many	TRBJ2-3	CASTFGSGGATDTQYF	TGTGCCAGCACTTTCGGTAGCGGGGGGGCTACAGATACGCAGTATTTT
TRBV19	NA	few	TRBJ1-3	CASKKGPLPDGNTIYF	TGTGCCAGCAAGAAGGGGCCGCTGCCCGATGGAAACACCATATATTTT
TRBV12-3/TRBV12-4	NA	many	TRBJ2-1	CASSRGAVEGEQFF	TGTGCCAGCTCCCGAGGGGCGGTGGAAGGTGAGCAGTTCTTC